This record looks at one TCR beta chain sequence and its context. Antigen: not known. The germline gene is not matched at one end of the junction; a read error may be the cause. The data were obtained in a study of tumor-infiltrating lymphocytes in primary liver carcinoma. Whole-study context: The yield of productive TCRbeta reads per sample was roughly 3.65 to 8 million and was similar across tissue types. The study's findings and limits: Tumor region pairs showed greater overlap than either tumor-adjacent or tumor-blood pairs did.

cDNA specific to TCR beta was made from around 450 ng of total RNA, with a constant-region primer employed for priming. Researchers made the TCR beta libraries by running three nested multiplex PCR rounds with slightly modified ARM-PCR. TCRdb ran MiXCR on the multiplex PCR reads and lists one entry per CDR3 protein. The sample lists approximately 22,000 distinct CDR3 sequences, over 65% occurring once. Without any cell sorting, roughly 18-34 mg of bulk tissue yielded co-extracted RNA and DNA. The material sequenced was liver tumor tissue from sampling region 1. Regarding subset: tumor region T1, superior pole. This receptor was identified in a man in his forties or fifties with primary liver carcinoma and hepatitis B virus infection.

CDR3 in DNA: TGTGCCAGCAGCCAAGAAGGACTAGCGGGAGGTCCTACAGATATGCAGTATTTT. Translation gives CASSQEGLAGGPTDMQYF. The rearrangement uses TRBV4-2 and TRBJ2-3, with 14 positions matching TRBD2. The CDR3 sequence is 18 residues long. CDR1 LGHNA and CDR2 YNFKEQ come from the germline V gene.